This is a list of T cell receptor beta chains from one sample in a study of cytomegalovirus exposure and HLA in healthy donors. Produced via immunoSEQ multiplex PCR; TCRdb's table is partial and in-frame only. The sample has around 200,000 clones, 80% to 90% seen once. Sequenced input: PBMCs. The receptors stem from a woman aged 18-29 years in good health and CMV-seronegative. CDR3s include the opening cysteine and the closing phenylalanine or tryptophan. D genes are given only for firm matches. The size entry is marked missing in some rows and otherwise reads once, few, many or a size class.

clone_size	d_call	j_call	v_call	cdr3_nt	cdr3_aa
.	TRBD1	TRBJ1-4	TRBV5-4	TGTGCCAGCAGCCCCCGGACAGGGAATAATGAAAAACTGTTTTTT	CASSPRTGNNEKLFF
.	TRBD2	TRBJ2-1	TRBV11-2	TGTGCCAGCAGCAGAAAACCCGGACTAGCGGGTTACAATGAGCAGTTCTTC	CASSRKPGLAGYNEQFF
.	TRBD2	TRBJ2-1	TRBV5-4	TGTGCCAGCAGCTTGAGTCTAGCGGGGGACAATGAGCAGTTCTTC	CASSLSLAGDNEQFF
.	TRBD1	TRBJ2-7	TRBV18	TGTGCCAGCTCACCAAACAAGGGGGCTCGGGTCGAGCAGTACTTC	CASSPNKGARVEQYF
.	.	TRBJ1-2	TRBV10-3	TGTGCCATCAGTGACATCACGCGGGAGTATGGCTACACCTTC	CAISDITREYGYTF
.	.	TRBJ2-7	TRBV11-2	TGTGCCAGCAGCTCGACTAGGGACCGCCCTCACTACGAGCAGTACTTC	CASSSTRDRPHYEQYF
.	TRBD1	TRBJ1-4	TRBV14	TGTGCCAGCAGCCATCTAATCGCCGGGACAGCTAATGAAAAACTGTTTTTT	CASSHLIAGTANEKLFF
.	TRBD2	TRBJ2-5	TRBV11-2	TGTGCCAGCAACCTACTAGCGGGGGGGCGTGAGACCCAGTACTTC	CASNLLAGGRETQYF
once	TRBD1	TRBJ2-1	TRBV4-2	TGTGCCAGCAGCCAAAGGCGGCAGGGGGACAATGAGCAGTTCTTC	CASSQRRQGDNEQFF
.	.	TRBJ2-7	TRBV7-6	TGTGCCAGCAGCTTAGCGGGGGGGGCAGGGTCGAGGGAGCAGTACTTC	CASSLAGGAGSREQYF
.	.	TRBJ1-5	TRBV19	TGTGCCAGTAAGGTAGGGGGAAATCAGCCCCAGCATTTT	CASKVGGNQPQHF
.	.	TRBJ1-4	TRBV2	TGTGCCAGCATCCTTCAGGGGTTAACTAATGAAAAACTGTTTTTT	CASILQGLTNEKLFF
.	TRBD1	TRBJ1-1	TRBV5-1	TGCGCCAGCAGCTTGGAGGAGGGGGCCAGTAACACTGAAGCTTTCTTT	CASSLEEGASNTEAFF
.	TRBD2	TRBJ2-1	TRBV6-1	TGTGCCAGCAGTGAAAGGGGGACTAGCTGGAGCTCCTACAATGAGCAGTTCTTC	CASSERGTSWSSYNEQFF
.	.	TRBJ2-5	TRBV10-3	TGTGCCATCAGCAGACAGGGAGGAGAGACCCAGTACTTC	CAISRQGGETQYF
few	.	TRBJ1-5	TRBV10-3	TGTGCCATCGGGGAAACAGGGAATCAGCCCCAGCATTTT	CAIGETGNQPQHF
.	.	TRBJ1-1	TRBV6-5	TGTGCCAGCAGTCTGACAGGTGAACGGACTGAAGCTTTCTTT	CASSLTGERTEAFF
.	TRBD2	TRBJ2-7	TRBV7-2	TGTGCCAGCAGCTCGGGACTAGAAGGCCAGCAGTACTTC	CASSSGLEGQQYF
once	.	TRBJ2-7	TRBV9	TGTGCCAGCAGCGTATTTGGCGGGGCGAACTACGAGCAGTACTTC	CASSVFGGANYEQYF
.	TRBD2	TRBJ2-5	TRBV18	TGTGCCAGCTCACCACCGGGGGGGAAAAAAGAGACCCAGTACTTC	CASSPPGGKKETQYF
.	.	TRBJ2-1	TRBV6-1	TGTGCCAGCAACAGATACAATGAGCAGTTCTTC	CASNRYNEQFF
.	.	TRBJ2-7	TRBV27	TGTGCCAGCAGTTTCGAGGGCCTGTACGAGCAGTACTTC	CASSFEGLYEQYF
few	.	TRBJ1-4	TRBV4-1	TGCGCCAGCACAGCCGTCGGGGGTCTTGGTGAAAAACTGTTTTTT	CASTAVGGLGEKLFF
.	TRBD2	TRBJ2-5	TRBV9	TGTGCCAGCAGCGAGAGAGGAATGGGACTAGCGGGGGGGGAGACCCAGTACTTC	CASSERGMGLAGGETQYF
.	.	TRBJ1-1	TRBV9	TGTGCCAGCAGCGTAGGTATGGAGCCCGAAGCTTTCTTT	CASSVGMEPEAFF
.	TRBD2	TRBJ2-7	TRBV28	TGTGCCAGCATACCATCGGGACTAGGACGAGGGGACCCCTACGAGCAGTACTTC	CASIPSGLGRGDPYEQYF
.	.	TRBJ2-1	TRBV5-1	TGCGCCAGCAGCTTGTCGGCGGGGCCTAGCTCCTACAATGAGCAGTTCTTC	CASSLSAGPSSYNEQFF
.	.	TRBJ2-7	TRBV5-1	TGCGCCAGCAGCTTGGGGGGGTTTGCGGGACCTTCCTACGAGCAGTACTTC	CASSLGGFAGPSYEQYF
.	.	TRBJ2-7	TRBV2	TGTGCCAGCAGTGAAGTGAGTGAGGGGGACCTTGAGCAGTACTTC	CASSEVSEGDLEQYF
.	TRBD1	TRBJ2-7	TRBV28	TGTGCCAGCAGTCCAACCGGGACAGGGGGCAACGAGCAGTACTTC	CASSPTGTGGNEQYF
.	TRBD1	TRBJ2-7	TRBV27	TGTGCCAGCAGTTTCGCGGGGACAGGGCTCTACGAGCAGTACTTC	CASSFAGTGLYEQYF
.	TRBD1	TRBJ2-5	TRBV5-1	TGCGCCAGCAGCTGGGACAGCTTTCAAGAGACCCAGTACTTC	CASSWDSFQETQYF
.	.	TRBJ1-4	TRBV5-5	TGTGCCAGCAGCTTGGGGGCAGGTGGTGGTGAAAAACTGTTTTTT	CASSLGAGGGEKLFF
.	.	TRBJ1-2	TRBV27	TGTGCCAGCAGTTTATCTCAGGGGAGTTACTATGGCTACACCTTC	CASSLSQGSYYGYTF
.	TRBD1	TRBJ2-4	TRBV7-8	TGTGCCAGCAGCTCGACAGGGGGACGGGAAAACATTCAGTACTTC	CASSSTGGRENIQYF
.	.	TRBJ1-2	TRBV7-6	TGTGCCAGCAGCCGGGACGGGGGATATGGCTACACCTTC	CASSRDGGYGYTF
.	TRBD1	TRBJ2-7	TRBV7-2	TGTGCCAGCAGCTTAGTGGGACAGTTCTACGAGCAGTACTTC	CASSLVGQFYEQYF
.	.	TRBJ1-1	TRBV9	TGTGCCAGCAGCGCCGTAATTGACACTGAAGCTTTCTTT	CASSAVIDTEAFF